The 21 T cell receptor beta chains listed next were all sequenced from one sample in a study of T cell responses to AZD1222 COVID-19 vaccine. TCRdb keeps only in-frame clones here, not all; method: immunoSEQ multiplex PCR. This sample carries some 150,000 clones, around nine tenths of them seen once, and the ten largest clones take roughly 1.7%. The material sequenced was peripheral blood, taken 28 days after the second AZD1222 dose. The receptors shown here come from an adult who received the AZD1222 COVID-19 vaccine.

V and J are TRBV6-5 and TRBJ1-2; a weak D match, TRBD1 (5 bases). V was shortened by 2 bases and J by 8 bases, with 9 bases between the two germline ends. Germline CDR1 and CDR2: MNHEY and SVGAGI. This CDR3 has 12 amino acids. The CDR3, as DNA: TGTGCCAGCAGTTACAACGGGGACGGCTACACCTTC. Its translation is CASSYNGDGYTF.

V is TRBV18 and J is TRBJ1-4; D gene uncertain. From germline, CDR1 is KGHSH and CDR2 LQKENI. Deletions cut 3 bases from V and 8 bases from J, with 16 bases between. This CDR3 spans 15 amino acids. CDR3 DNA: TGTGCCAGCTCACCGAGGAGGGAAGAAGGCGAAAAACTGTTTTTT. Translation: CASSPRREEGEKLFF.

The chain couples TRBV5-1 to TRBJ2-5; no reliable D call. The germline V and J ends were trimmed by 3 bases and 1 base, with 7 bases remaining between them. Germline V lookup: CDR1 SGHRS, CDR2 YFSETQ. The CDR3 runs to 13 residues. CDR3 region: CASSSMSQETQYF. In DNA, the CDR3 is TGCGCCAGCAGCTCCATGTCCCAAGAGACCCAGTACTTC.

V and J are TRBV9 and TRBJ1-2, with D possibly being TRBD1 (5 bases). The ends were cut back, 0 bases at V and 9 bases at J, with 12 bases in the middle. The germline CDR1 and CDR2 sequences are SGDLS and YYNGEE. The CDR3 is made up of 13 amino acids. The CDR3 DNA follows: TGTGCCAGCAGCGTAGAGTGGGGCAGTCGCTACACCTTC. This codes for CASSVEWGSRYTF.

The J gene is TRBJ2-1, the V gene TRBV2; tentative D call: TRBD2 (6 bases). Trimming took off 6 bases at V and 0 bases at J, with 12 bases between the two ends. The CDR3 has 15 residues. Per germline, CDR1 SNHLY and CDR2 FYNNEI. The CDR3 is CASRPWGDSYNEQFF. DNA for the CDR3: TGTGCCAGCAGGCCATGGGGGGACTCCTACAATGAGCAGTTCTTC.

The chain employs TRBV5-1 and TRBJ1-4, with D tentatively TRBD1 (6 bases). V dropped 0 bases and J dropped 7 bases, with 13 bases sitting between them. This CDR3 has 15 amino acids. From germline, CDR1 is SGHRS and CDR2 YFSETQ. CDR3 sequence reads: CASSLAHRVVEKLFF. The CDR3 DNA sequence: TGCGCCAGCAGCTTGGCCCACAGGGTGGTTGAAAAACTGTTTTTT.

The rearrangement uses TRBV19 and TRBJ2-7, with 7 bases fitting TRBD2. The CDR3 runs to 13 residues. The V segment lost 6 bases and the J segment 4 bases; nucleotides outside the gene matches: 6. From germline, CDR1 is LNHDA and CDR2 SQIVND (reference sequence). The chain's CDR3 is CASSVAGGYEQYF. The DNA for the CDR3 is TGTGCCAGTAGCGTAGCGGGTGGGTACGAGCAGTACTTC. Together with reference TRBV19 and TRBJ2-7, the CDR3 gives the full variable domain: DGGITQSPKYLFRKEGQNVTLSCEQNLNHDAMYWYRQDPGQGLRLIYYSQIVNDFQKGDIAEGYSVSREKKESFPLTVTSAQKNPTAFYLCASSVAGGYEQYFGPGTRLTVT.

V and J are TRBV24-1 and TRBJ2-2, with D perhaps matching TRBD1 (6 bases). Germline assignment: CDR1 KGHDR and CDR2 SFDVKD. Deletions cut 5 bases from V and 0 bases from J, with 12 bases between. The CDR3 consists of 16 residues. The DNA for the CDR3 is TGTGCCACCAGTGCGCCGGGACATTCGAACACCGGGGAGCTGTTTTTT. Translating gives CATSAPGHSNTGELFF.

The CDR3 is CASGRKNHEQYF. The CDR3 DNA reads as TGTGCCAGCGGTAGAAAGAACCACGAGCAGTACTTC. The chain has TRBV27 and TRBJ2-7; D ambiguous. The CDR3 has 12 residues. Germline CDR1 MNHEY, CDR2 SMNVEV (reference sequence). V shed 8 bases and J shed 5 bases, with 13 bases lying between them.

The V gene is TRBV9, the J gene TRBJ2-3; 14 bases agree with TRBD2. The CDR3 spans 17 residues. Per the germline V gene, CDR1 is SGDLS and CDR2 is YYNGEE. After removal of 1 base from V and 5 bases from J, the junction contained 6 bases not matched to a gene. The CDR3 DNA reads TGTGCCAGCAGCGTACGCGGGACTAGCGGGAGTGGAGATACGCAGTATTTT. Translation: CASSVRGTSGSGDTQYF.

V and J are TRBV7-2 and TRBJ2-2, with D perhaps given as TRBD1 or TRBD2 (6 bases each). Trimming stripped 5 bases from V and 7 bases from J, with 23 bases between. The CDR3 totals 17 residues. Per germline, CDR1 SGHTA and CDR2 FQGNSA. DNA of the CDR3: TGTGCCAGCAGCCCCTACCGGGTTGGGGGGCGCGGCGGGGAGCTGTTTTTT. Its protein product is CASSPYRVGGRGGELFF.

The chain is built from TRBV21-1 and TRBJ1-6; TRBD1, as called in the table, went unchecked against the DNA. TRBV21-1 is an annotated pseudogene. This CDR3 is built from 16 residues. The CDR3 sequence is CASSNRDIIYNSPLHF. In DNA, the CDR3 is TGTGCCAGCAGTAACAGGGACATTATATATAATTCACCCCTCCACTTT.

This chain connects TRBV15 to TRBJ2-7, with D perhaps matching TRBD1 or TRBD2 (5 bases each). Germline loops: CDR1 LNHNV, CDR2 YYDKDF (reference sequence). The germline V and J ends were trimmed by 3 bases and 7 bases, with 10 bases remaining between them. This CDR3 has 12 amino acids. CDR3 nucleotides: TGTGCCACCAGCAGGGCCGAGGGGGAGCAGTACTTC. It codes for CATSRAEGEQYF. Variable domain in full (rest from reference TRBV15 and TRBJ2-7): DAMVIQNPRYQVTQFGKPVTLSCSQTLNHNVMYWYQQKSSQAPKLLFHYYDKDFNNEADTPDNFQSRRPNTSFCFLDIRSPGLGDTAMYLCATSRAEGEQYFGPGTRLTVT.

The rearrangement links TRBV30 to TRBJ2-1; 7 bases align to TRBD2. V lost 2 bases, J lost 9 bases, and 13 bases stayed unmatched. This CDR3 region has 15 residues. CDR1 is GTSNPN and CDR2 is SVGIG in the germline V gene (reference sequence). In DNA form, the CDR3 reads TGTGCCTGGAGTCTTACTAGCGTTGTGTTTGTTGAGCAGTTCTTC. Translated, it gives CAWSLTSVVFVEQFF. The full variable domain, completed using reference TRBV30 and TRBJ2-1, is SQTIHQWPATLVQPVGSPLSLECTVEGTSNPNLYWYRQAAGRGLQLLFYSVGIGQISSEVPQNLSASRPQDRQFILSSKKLLLSDSGFYLCAWSLTSVVFVEQFFGPGTRLTVL.

This rearrangement joins TRBV5-3 to TRBJ1-5, with 8 bases aligning to TRBD1. TRBV5-3 is an open reading frame, and its role is uncertain. The CDR3 covers 16 residues. Trimming cost V 0 bases and J 4 bases; bases outside gene matches: 6. CDR3: CARSLARTGRNQPQHF. CDR3 DNA sequence: TGTGCCAGAAGCTTGGCTCGGACAGGGAGGAATCAGCCCCAGCATTTT.

The rearrangement joins TRBV10-3 to TRBJ1-1; D ambiguous. V gave up 3 bases and J gave up 1 base, with 9 bases separating them. The germline V gene encodes CDR1 ENHRY and CDR2 SYGVKD. This CDR3 is 14 amino acids long. DNA for the CDR3: TGTGCCATCAGTGAAAATCTCGGGAACACTGAAGCTTTCTTT. Its translation is CAISENLGNTEAFF.

The chain links TRBV13 to TRBJ1-1, with no clear D. Germline V CDR1 and CDR2: PRHDT, FYEKMQ (reference sequence). This CDR3 contains 13 residues. Trimming pared 2 bases from V and 4 bases from J, leaving 8 bases between. The CDR3 coding sequence is TGTGCCAGCAGCTTACCCCCGAGCACTGAAGCTTTCTTT. Encoded protein: CASSLPPSTEAFF.

The V and J genes are TRBV7-2 and TRBJ2-7; weak D call: TRBD2 (6 bases). The germline CDR1 and CDR2 sequences are SGHTA and FQGNSA. This CDR3 is 14 amino acids long. V was pared by 5 bases and J by 2 bases, with 13 bases between. The CDR3 sequence: CASSQSSGAYEQYF. The CDR3 coding sequence is TGTGCCAGCAGCCAGAGTTCGGGGGCCTACGAGCAGTACTTC.

V and J are TRBV7-9 and TRBJ2-7, with D possibly called TRBD1 or TRBD2 (5 bases each). The CDR3 runs 16 residues. Germline V gene sequence: CDR1 SEHNR, CDR2 FQNEAQ (reference sequence). Trimming stripped 3 bases from V and 0 bases from J, with 15 bases between. The CDR3 sequence: CASSLLSFGTSYEQYF. In DNA, the CDR3 is TGTGCCAGCAGCTTGTTATCCTTCGGGACCTCCTACGAGCAGTACTTC.

This clone showed up just a few times. The chain couples TRBV5-4 to TRBJ1-1; 7 nucleotides match TRBD1. CDR3 length: 16 amino acids. Germline values: CDR1 SGHNT, CDR2 YYREEE (reference sequence). The V and J ends lost 4 bases and 2 bases, in that order; junction bases with no gene match: 11. CDR3 in amino acids: CASSLAPGTENTEAFF. CDR3 nucleotides: TGTGCCAGCAGCCTCGCCCCCGGGACAGAAAACACTGAAGCTTTCTTT. Together with reference TRBV5-4 and TRBJ1-1, the CDR3 gives the full variable domain: ETGVTQSPTHLIKTRGQQVTLRCSSQSGHNTVSWYQQALGQGPQFIFQYYREEENGRGNFPPRFSGLQFPNYSSELNVNALELDDSALYLCASSLAPGTENTEAFFGQGTRLTVV.

This chain joins TRBV27 and TRBJ2-7; the D gene is possibly TRBD1 (5 bases). Germline CDR1 MNHEY, CDR2 SMNVEV (reference sequence). V was shortened by 3 bases and J by 3 bases, with 15 bases between the two germline ends. This CDR3 region has 15 residues. CDR3 nucleotide sequence: TGTGCCAGCAGTTTCCCTGGGGCCACACTCTACGAGCAGTACTTC. Encoded protein: CASSFPGATLYEQYF.